This TCR beta chain stems from a study of cytomegalovirus exposure and HLA in healthy donors. Clones were read by immunoSEQ multiplex PCR, and TCRdb kept only the in-frame ones, dropping some. The sample has some 250,000 clones; 90% are singletons. About this clone: Its antigen remains unknown.

V shed 2 bases, J shed 14 bases, and the junction held 8 bases outside the gene matches. Germline V gives CDR1 MNHNS, CDR2 SASEGT. The CDR3 has 14 amino acids. Whole-study findings and limits: The classifier, whose performance was assessed in both the original and validation cohorts, reportedly diagnosed cytomegalovirus status with high specificity and sensitivity. Subsequent analysis revealed that first-cohort TCR clusters tended to co-occur in the roughly 120 validation repertoires. Many donors shared some public TCRs, even though most TCR sequences were rare. The study labeled 164 TCR beta chains cytomegalovirus-associated.

This TCR was recovered from a young woman in good health and CMV-seronegative. The chain uses TRBV6-1 and TRBJ1-6, with TRBD1 matching over 8 bases. The sample was PBMCs. The CDR3 loop reads CASSERTGPGALHF. CDR3 sequence (DNA): TGTGCCAGCAGTGAAAGGACAGGGCCTGGGGCCCTCCACTTT.